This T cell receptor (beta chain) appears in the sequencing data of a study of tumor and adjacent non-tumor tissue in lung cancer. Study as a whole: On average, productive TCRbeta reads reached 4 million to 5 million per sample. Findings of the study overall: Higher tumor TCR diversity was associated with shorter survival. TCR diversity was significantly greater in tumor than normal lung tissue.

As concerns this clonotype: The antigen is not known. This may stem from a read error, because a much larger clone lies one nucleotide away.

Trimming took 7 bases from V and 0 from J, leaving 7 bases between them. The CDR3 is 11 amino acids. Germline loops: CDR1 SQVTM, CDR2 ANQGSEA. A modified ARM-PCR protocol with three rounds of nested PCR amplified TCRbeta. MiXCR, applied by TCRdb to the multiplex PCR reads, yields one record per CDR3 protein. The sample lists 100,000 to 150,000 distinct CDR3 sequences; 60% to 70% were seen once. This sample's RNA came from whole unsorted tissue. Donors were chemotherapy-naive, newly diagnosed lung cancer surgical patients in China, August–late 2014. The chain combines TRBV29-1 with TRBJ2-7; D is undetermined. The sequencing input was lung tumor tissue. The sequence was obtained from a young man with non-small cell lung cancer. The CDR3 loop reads CSEVGSYEQYF. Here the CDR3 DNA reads TGCAGCGAGGTCGGCTCCTACGAGCAGTACTTC.